This TCR beta chain was sequenced during a study of T cells in Graves' hyperthyroidism and ophthalmopathy. The V end lost 6 bases, the J end lost 3 bases, and 22 bases lay between the germline ends. The germline V gene has CDR1 SGHNT and CDR2 YYREEE (reference sequence). The CDR3 runs to 16 residues. Amplification targeted TCR beta CDR3 regions from RNA transcripts. The HTBI set primed first-round TCR CDR3 RT-PCR. Each CDR3 protein gets one entry after TCRdb re-called the multiplex PCR reads with MiXCR. The table shows hundreds of thousands of distinct CDR3 sequences, with over 35% occurring only once.

The sequence was obtained from a woman aged 40 to 55 with Graves' hyperthyroidism. The sample was blood. The rearrangement uses TRBV5-4 and TRBJ2-7; a possible D gene is TRBD2 (6 bases). Here the CDR3 DNA reads TGTGCCAGCACCCCCGGAGGGCCAAACTCACTCTACGAGCAGTACTTC. Its protein is CASTPGGPNSLYEQYF.